The rows below give T cell receptor beta chains drawn from one sample of a study. TCRdb itself ran the reads through MiXCR, one entry per CDR3 protein. The table records some 15,000 distinct CDR3 sequences, around 30% of them present only once. Sequenced: blood. These receptors were taken from a human donor. The CDR3 runs from the conserved cysteine through the conserved F or W. D genes are given only for firm matches. Only some rows state a clone size, as once, few, many or a class for expanded clones.

size	V	J	D	CDR3	DNA
NA	TRBV9	TRBJ1-5	NA	CASSVGGLQPQHF	TGTGCCAGCAGCGTAGGGGGGCTCCAGCCCCAGCATTTT
medium-sized	TRBV29-1	TRBJ2-3	TRBD2	CSALGGGTDTQYF	TGCAGCGCCCTGGGCGGGGGTACAGATACGCAGTATTTT
many	TRBV20-1	TRBJ2-7	TRBD2	CSARGQRDYEQYF	TGCAGTGCTAGAGGTCAGCGGGACTACGAGCAGTACTTC
NA	TRBV4-2	TRBJ2-7	NA	CASSQGGFGYGQYF	TGTGCCAGCAGCCAAGGGGGTTTTGGGTACGGGCAGTACTTC
NA	TRBV29-1	TRBJ1-2	TRBD1	CSVQLTGKNYGYTF	TGCAGCGTTCAACTGACAGGGAAAAACTATGGCTACACCTTC
NA	TRBV14	TRBJ2-1	TRBD2	CASSQPTTSGISNEQFF	TGTGCCAGCAGCCAACCGACAACTAGCGGGATTTCTAATGAGCAGTTCTTC
many	TRBV4-3	TRBJ2-7	TRBD1	CASSQGDRGYEQYF	TGCGCCAGCAGCCAAGGGGACAGGGGTTACGAGCAGTACTTC
NA	TRBV20-1	TRBJ2-1	TRBD2	CSARDGASGLQETQFF	TGCAGTGCTAGAGATGGGGCTAGCGGACTCCAAGAGACCCAGTTCTTC
few	TRBV4-3	TRBJ1-1	NA	CASSQRAYGDLHTEAFF	TGCGCCAGCAGCCAACGGGCATACGGAGACCTACACACTGAAGCTTTCTTT
many	TRBV4-3	TRBJ2-1	TRBD2	CASSQELAGGYNEQFF	TGCGCCAGCAGCCAAGAGCTAGCGGGAGGGTACAATGAGCAGTTCTTC
few	TRBV4-2	TRBJ2-6	NA	CASSQDDPRVYGANVLTF	TGTGCCAGCAGCCAAGATGATCCGAGGGTGTATGGGGCCAACGTCCTGACTTTC
medium-sized	TRBV4-2	TRBJ1-3	NA	CASSQDGVLGNTIYF	TGTGCCAGCAGCCAAGATGGGGTTCTTGGAAACACCATATATTTT
many	TRBV18	TRBJ2-3	NA	CASSPPDRRVVTDTQYF	TGTGCCAGCTCACCACCGGACAGGAGGGTCGTCACAGATACGCAGTATTTT
many	TRBV30	TRBJ2-1	TRBD2	CAWRGGNEQFF	TGTGCCTGGAGGGGGGGGAATGAGCAGTTCTTC
many	TRBV29-1	TRBJ2-7	TRBD1	CSVARDRWNEQYF	TGCAGCGTTGCCCGGGACAGGTGGAACGAGCAGTACTTC
NA	TRBV20-1	TRBJ2-7	NA	CSATGPLSYEQYF	TGCAGTGCGACCGGGCCCCTCTCCTACGAGCAGTACTTC
NA	TRBV7-2	TRBJ1-2	NA	CASSLYDPRASNYGYTF	TGTGCCAGCAGCTTGTACGATCCCAGGGCGTCAAACTATGGCTACACCTTC
medium-sized	TRBV4-3	TRBJ2-3	NA	CASSQDMGVSTDTQYF	TGCGCCAGCAGCCAAGACATGGGGGTTAGCACAGATACGCAGTATTTT
medium-sized	TRBV4-2	TRBJ2-2	TRBD2	CASSQDLGAGVGYTGELFF	TGTGCCAGCAGCCAAGATCTGGGAGCGGGAGTAGGTTACACCGGGGAGCTGTTTTTT
many	TRBV18	TRBJ2-1	NA	CASSPQESYNEQFF	TGTGCCAGCTCACCACAAGAATCCTACAATGAGCAGTTCTTC
NA	TRBV30	TRBJ1-1	TRBD1	CAWSVGTAWDTEAFF	TGTGCCTGGAGTGTGGGGACAGCTTGGGACACTGAAGCTTTCTTT
few	TRBV6-5	TRBJ2-7	NA	CASRYKTPSSYEQYF	TGTGCCAGCAGATACAAAACCCCCTCGTCCTACGAGCAGTACTTC
medium-sized	TRBV4-3	TRBJ2-1	TRBD2	CASSQDNPSGLLNEQFF	TGCGCCAGCAGCCAAGATAACCCTAGCGGGCTCCTCAATGAGCAGTTCTTC
medium-sized	TRBV4-3	TRBJ1-1	NA	CASSQDPPWGGMNTEAFF	TGCGCCAGCAGCCAAGATCCCCCCTGGGGTGGAATGAACACTGAAGCTTTCTTT
many	TRBV20-1	TRBJ2-1	NA	CSARRLGVGGNEQFF	TGCAGTGCTAGACGCCTGGGTGTTGGTGGCAATGAGCAGTTCTTC
many	TRBV18	TRBJ1-5	TRBD1	CASSPGRGRDQPQHF	TGTGCCAGCTCACCGGGAAGGGGGCGCGATCAGCCCCAGCATTTT
many	TRBV14	TRBJ1-1	TRBD1	CASSQPPGTGANTEAFF	TGTGCCAGCAGCCAACCCCCAGGGACAGGGGCGAACACTGAAGCTTTCTTT